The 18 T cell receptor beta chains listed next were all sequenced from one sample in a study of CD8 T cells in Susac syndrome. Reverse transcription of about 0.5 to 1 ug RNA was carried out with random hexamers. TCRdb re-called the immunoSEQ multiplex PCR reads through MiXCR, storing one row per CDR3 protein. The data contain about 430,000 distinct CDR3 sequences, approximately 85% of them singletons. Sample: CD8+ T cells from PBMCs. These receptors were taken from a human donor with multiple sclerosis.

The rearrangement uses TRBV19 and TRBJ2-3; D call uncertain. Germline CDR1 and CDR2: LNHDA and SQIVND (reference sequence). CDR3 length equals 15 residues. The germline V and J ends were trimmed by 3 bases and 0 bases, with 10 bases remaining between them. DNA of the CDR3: TGTGCCAGTAGTATCCTCACCTCTAGCACAGATACGCAGTATTTT. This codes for CASSILTSSTDTQYF.

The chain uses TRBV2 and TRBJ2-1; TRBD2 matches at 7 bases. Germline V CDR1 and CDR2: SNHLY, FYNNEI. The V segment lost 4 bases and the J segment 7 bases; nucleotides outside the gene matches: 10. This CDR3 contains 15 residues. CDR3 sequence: CASSGLAGPINEQFF. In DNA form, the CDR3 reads TGTGCCAGCAGTGGACTAGCTGGCCCCATTAATGAGCAGTTCTTC.

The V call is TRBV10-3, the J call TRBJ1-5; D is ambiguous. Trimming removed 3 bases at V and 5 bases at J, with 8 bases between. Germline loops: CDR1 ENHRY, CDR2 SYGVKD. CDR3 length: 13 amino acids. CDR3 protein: CAISDPDYQPQHF. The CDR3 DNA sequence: TGTGCCATCAGTGACCCCGACTATCAGCCCCAGCATTTT.

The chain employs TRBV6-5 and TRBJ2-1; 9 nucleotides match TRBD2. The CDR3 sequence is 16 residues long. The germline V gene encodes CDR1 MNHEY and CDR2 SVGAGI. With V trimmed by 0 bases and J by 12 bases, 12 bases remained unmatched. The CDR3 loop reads CASSYSGSGSGSLQFF. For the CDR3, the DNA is TGTGCCAGCAGTTACTCGGGTAGCGGGAGTGGGTCCCTGCAGTTCTTC.

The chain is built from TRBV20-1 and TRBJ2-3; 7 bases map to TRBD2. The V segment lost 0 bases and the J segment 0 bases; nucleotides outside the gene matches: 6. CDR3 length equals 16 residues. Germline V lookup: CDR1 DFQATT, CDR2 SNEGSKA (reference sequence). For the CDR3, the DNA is TGCAGTGCTAGAGATTCGGGAGGCCCTAGCACAGATACGCAGTATTTT. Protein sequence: CSARDSGGPSTDTQYF.

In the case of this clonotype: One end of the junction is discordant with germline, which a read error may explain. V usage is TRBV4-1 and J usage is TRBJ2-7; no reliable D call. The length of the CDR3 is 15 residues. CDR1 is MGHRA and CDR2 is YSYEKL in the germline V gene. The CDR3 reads CAGSQDPTPSYEQYF. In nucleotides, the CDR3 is TGCGCCGGCAGCCAAGATCCAACACCGAGCTACGAGCAGTACTTC.

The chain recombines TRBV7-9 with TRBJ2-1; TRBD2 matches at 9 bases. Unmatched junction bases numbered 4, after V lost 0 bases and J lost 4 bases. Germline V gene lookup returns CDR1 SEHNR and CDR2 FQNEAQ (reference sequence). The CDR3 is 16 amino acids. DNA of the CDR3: TGTGCCAGCAGCTTAGCGAGCGGGGGGCTGTACAATGAGCAGTTCTTC. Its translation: CASSLASGGLYNEQFF. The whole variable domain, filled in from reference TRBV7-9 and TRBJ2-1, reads DTGVSQNPRHKITKRGQNVTFRCDPISEHNRLYWYRQTLGQGPEFLTYFQNEAQLEKSRLLSDRFSAERPKGSFSTLEIQRTEQGDSAMYLCASSLASGGLYNEQFFGPGTRLTVL.

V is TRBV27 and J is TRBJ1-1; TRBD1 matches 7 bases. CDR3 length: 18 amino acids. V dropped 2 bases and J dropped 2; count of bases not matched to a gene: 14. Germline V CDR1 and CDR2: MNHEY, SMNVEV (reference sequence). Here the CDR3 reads CASSLREGTVTPNTEAFF. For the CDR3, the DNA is TGTGCCAGCAGTTTAAGGGAAGGGACAGTTACCCCCAACACTGAAGCTTTCTTT.

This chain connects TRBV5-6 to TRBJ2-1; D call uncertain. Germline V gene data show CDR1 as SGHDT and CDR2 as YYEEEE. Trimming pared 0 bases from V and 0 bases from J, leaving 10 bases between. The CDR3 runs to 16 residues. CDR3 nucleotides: TGTGCCAGCAGCTTGGGCACCTTGAGCTCCTACAATGAGCAGTTCTTC. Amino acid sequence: CASSLGTLSSYNEQFF.

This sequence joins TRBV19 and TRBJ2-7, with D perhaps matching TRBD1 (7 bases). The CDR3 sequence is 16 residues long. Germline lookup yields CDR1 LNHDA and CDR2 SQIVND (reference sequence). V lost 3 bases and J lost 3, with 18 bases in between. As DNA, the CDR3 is TGTGCCAGTAGTATGGAGGGACAGCCGACCCACTACGAGCAGTACTTC. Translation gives CASSMEGQPTHYEQYF.

The CDR3 is CASSPQSGELFF. The DNA of the CDR3 is TGTGCCAGCAGCCCTCAGTCCGGGGAGCTGTTTTTT. The gene calls are TRBV7-8 and TRBJ2-2; unclear D gene. The CDR3 contains 12 residues. Germline V gene lookup returns CDR1 SGHVS and CDR2 FQNEAQ. Trimming removed 5 bases at V and 6 bases at J, with 7 bases between.

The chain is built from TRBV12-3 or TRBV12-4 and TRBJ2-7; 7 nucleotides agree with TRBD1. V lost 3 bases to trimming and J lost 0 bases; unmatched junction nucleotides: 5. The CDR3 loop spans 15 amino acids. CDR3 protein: CASSFRGQSSYEQYF. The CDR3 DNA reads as TGTGCCAGCAGTTTTCGGGGACAGAGCTCCTACGAGCAGTACTTC.

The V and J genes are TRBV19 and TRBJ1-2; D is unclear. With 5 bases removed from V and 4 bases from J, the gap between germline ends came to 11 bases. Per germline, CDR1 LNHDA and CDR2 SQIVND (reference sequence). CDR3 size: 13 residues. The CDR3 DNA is TGTGCCAGTAGTGACGGCATAACCTATGGCTACACCTTC. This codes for CASSDGITYGYTF. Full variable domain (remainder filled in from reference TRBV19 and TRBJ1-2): DGGITQSPKYLFRKEGQNVTLSCEQNLNHDAMYWYRQDPGQGLRLIYYSQIVNDFQKGDIAEGYSVSREKKESFPLTVTSAQKNPTAFYLCASSDGITYGYTFGSGTRLTVV.

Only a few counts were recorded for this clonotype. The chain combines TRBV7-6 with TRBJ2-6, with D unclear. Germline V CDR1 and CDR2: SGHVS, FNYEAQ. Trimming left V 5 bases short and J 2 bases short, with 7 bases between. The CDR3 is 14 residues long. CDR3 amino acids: CASSRTAGANVLTF. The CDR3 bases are TGTGCCAGCAGCCGGACGGCTGGGGCCAACGTCCTGACTTTC.

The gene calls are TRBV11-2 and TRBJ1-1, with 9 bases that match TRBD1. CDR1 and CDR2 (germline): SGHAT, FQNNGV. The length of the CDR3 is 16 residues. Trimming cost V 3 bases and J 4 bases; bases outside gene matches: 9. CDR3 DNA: TGTGCCAGCAGCTTTTGGTCGGGACAGGGCTTCACTGAAGCTTTCTTT. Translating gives CASSFWSGQGFTEAFF.

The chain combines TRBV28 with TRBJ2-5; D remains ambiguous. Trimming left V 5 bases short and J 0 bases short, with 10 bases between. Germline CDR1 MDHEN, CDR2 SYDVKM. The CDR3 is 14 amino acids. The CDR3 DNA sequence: TGTGCCAGCAGTGGAGCAGCATACCAAGAGACCCAGTACTTC. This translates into CASSGAAYQETQYF.

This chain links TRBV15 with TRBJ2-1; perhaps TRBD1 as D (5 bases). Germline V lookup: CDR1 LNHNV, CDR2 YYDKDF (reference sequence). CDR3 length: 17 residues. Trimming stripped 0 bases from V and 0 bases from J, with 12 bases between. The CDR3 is CATSREGALSSYNEQFF. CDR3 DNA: TGTGCCACCAGCAGAGAAGGGGCCTTGAGCTCCTACAATGAGCAGTTCTTC.

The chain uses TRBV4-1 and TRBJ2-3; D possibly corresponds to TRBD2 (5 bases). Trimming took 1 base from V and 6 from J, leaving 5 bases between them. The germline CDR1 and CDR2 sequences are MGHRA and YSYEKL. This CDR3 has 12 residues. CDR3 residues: CASSQAGDTQYF. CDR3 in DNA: TGCGCCAGCAGCCAAGCGGGGGATACGCAGTATTTT.